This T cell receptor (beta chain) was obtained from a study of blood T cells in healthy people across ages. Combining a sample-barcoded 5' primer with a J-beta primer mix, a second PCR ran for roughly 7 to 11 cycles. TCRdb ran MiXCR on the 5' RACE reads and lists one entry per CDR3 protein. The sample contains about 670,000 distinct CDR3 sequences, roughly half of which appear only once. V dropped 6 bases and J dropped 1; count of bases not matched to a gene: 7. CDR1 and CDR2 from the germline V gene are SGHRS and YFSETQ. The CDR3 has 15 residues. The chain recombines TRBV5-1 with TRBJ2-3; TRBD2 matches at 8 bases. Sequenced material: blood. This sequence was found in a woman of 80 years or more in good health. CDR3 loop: CASIREGERTDTQYF. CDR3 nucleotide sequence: TGCGCCAGCATCCGGGAGGGGGAGCGCACAGATACGCAGTATTTT. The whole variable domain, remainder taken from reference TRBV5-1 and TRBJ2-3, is KAGVTQTPRYLIKTRGQQVTLSCSPISGHRSVSWYQQTPGQGLQFLFEYFSETQRNKGNFPGRFSGRQFSNSRSEMNVSTLELGDSALYLCASIREGERTDTQYFGPGTRLTVL.